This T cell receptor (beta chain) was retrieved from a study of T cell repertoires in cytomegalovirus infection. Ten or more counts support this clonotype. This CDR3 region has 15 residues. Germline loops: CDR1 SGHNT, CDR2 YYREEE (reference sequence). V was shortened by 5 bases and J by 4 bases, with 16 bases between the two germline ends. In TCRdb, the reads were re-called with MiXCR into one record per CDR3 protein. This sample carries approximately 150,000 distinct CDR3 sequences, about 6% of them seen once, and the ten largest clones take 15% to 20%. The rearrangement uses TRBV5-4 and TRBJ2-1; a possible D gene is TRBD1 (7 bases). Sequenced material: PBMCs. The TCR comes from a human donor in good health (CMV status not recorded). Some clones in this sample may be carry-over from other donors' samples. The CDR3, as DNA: TGTGCCAGCAGGCCCCAGGGGGGCGGTTACAATGAGCAGTTCTTC. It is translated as CASRPQGGGYNEQFF.